The 13 T cell receptor beta chains below were found in one sample sequenced in a study of blood T cell repertoires in COVID-19. Sequenced by immunoSEQ multiplex PCR; TCRdb stores in-frame clones only, minus some. The sample has about 70,000 clones; around 88% are singletons. Sequenced sample: peripheral blood. Receptors originate from a human donor in a cohort sampled during active COVID-19.

The V and J genes are TRBV27 and TRBJ2-5; possibly TRBD2 for D (6 bases). The ends were cut back, 8 bases at V and 2 bases at J, with 15 bases in the middle. Germline V gives CDR1 MNHEY, CDR2 SMNVEV (reference sequence). The CDR3 runs 14 residues. CDR3 sequence (DNA): TGTGCCAGCCGGGGACTCGGCCTTCAAGAGACCCAGTACTTC. Its protein is CASRGLGLQETQYF.

The chain employs TRBV28 and TRBJ2-5; 7 bases map to TRBD2. Germline CDR1 is MDHEN and CDR2 is SYDVKM. This CDR3 contains 14 residues. J gave up 5 bases and V 5 bases, and 8 bases lay outside the gene matches. The CDR3: CASSTTSSAETQYF. CDR3 bases: TGTGCCAGCAGTACGACTAGCAGCGCGGAGACCCAGTACTTC.

The V call is TRBV4-3, the J call TRBJ2-1; 9 nucleotides agree with TRBD2. The J segment lost 2 bases and the V segment lost 1 base, leaving 9 bases of the junction unmatched. From germline, CDR1 is LGHNA and CDR2 YSLEER. The CDR3 contains 18 residues. CDR3 amino acids: CASSQAPSGTSTYNEQFF. CDR3 DNA: TGCGCCAGCAGCCAAGCACCATCCGGGACTAGCACCTACAATGAGCAGTTCTTC.

CDR3 sequence reads: CASSPIQSTGQETQYF. The CDR3 coding sequence is TGTGCCAGCAGCCCGATCCAATCGACGGGGCAAGAGACCCAGTACTTC. The rearrangement joins TRBV16 to TRBJ2-5, with a tentative D call TRBD2 (5 bases). Germline V gives CDR1 KGHSY, CDR2 FQNENV. Trimming left V 4 bases short and J 2 bases short, with 17 bases between. The CDR3 has 16 residues. Supplemented by reference TRBV16 and TRBJ2-5, the full variable domain reads GEEVAQTPKHLVRGEGQKAKLYCAPIKGHSYVFWYQQVLKNEFKFLISFQNENVFDETGMPKERFSAKCLPNSPCSLEIQATKLEDSAVYFCASSPIQSTGQETQYFGPGTRLLVL.

On this clone itself: The sample contains more than one DNA sequence encoding this CDR3. The chain has TRBV7-2 and TRBJ2-3, with TRBD2 matching 8 bases. The CDR3 is 15 amino acids. The ends lost 3 bases at V and 2 bases at J; junction bases unmatched: 4. The germline V gene has CDR1 SGHTA and CDR2 FQGNSA. As DNA, the CDR3 is TGTGCCAGCAGCTTCACTAGCGGATCCACAGATACGCAGTATTTT. Translation: CASSFTSGSTDTQYF. The full variable domain, with the rest looked up from reference TRBV7-2 and TRBJ2-3, is GAGVSQSPSNKVTEKGKDVELRCDPISGHTALYWYRQSLGQGLEFLIYFQGNSAPDKSGLPSDRFSAERTGGSVSTLTIQRTQQEDSAVYLCASSFTSGSTDTQYFGPGTRLTVL.

This chain links TRBV5-5 with TRBJ2-6; 11 bases align to TRBD1. Per germline, CDR1 SGHKS and CDR2 YYEKEE (reference sequence). The V and J ends lost 4 bases and 2 bases, in that order; junction bases with no gene match: 5. The CDR3 loop spans 17 amino acids. The CDR3 protein is CASSHGQGAAGANVLTF. The CDR3 region has the DNA TGTGCCAGCAGCCACGGACAGGGGGCGGCTGGGGCCAACGTCCTGACTTTC.

The V gene is TRBV2, the J gene TRBJ1-1, with TRBD1 matching over 11 bases. The CDR3 totals 15 residues. The V segment lost 11 bases and the J segment 0 bases; nucleotides outside the gene matches: 8. Germline assignment: CDR1 SNHLY and CDR2 FYNNEI. The CDR3 DNA follows: TGTGCCCGACGGGGGGGACAGGGGGTGAACACTGAAGCTTTCTTT. Amino acids: CARRGGQGVNTEAFF.

The CDR3, as DNA: TGTGCCAGCAGCCCAAGACCGGGACAGGGTTTAAATCAGCCCCAGCATTTT. As protein: CASSPRPGQGLNQPQHF. The rearrangement uses TRBV7-8 and TRBJ1-5; 9 bases are a match to TRBD1. Trimming cost V 5 bases and J 4 bases; bases outside gene matches: 12. The CDR3 length is 17 residues. Looked up from germline, CDR1 is SGHVS and CDR2 is FQNEAQ. The full variable domain, with the rest looked up from reference TRBV7-8 and TRBJ1-5, is GAGVSQSPRYKVAKRGQDVALRCDPISGHVSLFWYQQALGQGPEFLTYFQNEAQLDKSGLPSDRFFAERPEGSVSTLKIQRTQQEDSAVYLCASSPRPGQGLNQPQHFGDGTRLSIL.

V is TRBV19 and J is TRBJ2-7, with a weak D call TRBD1 (6 bases). V dropped 5 bases and J dropped 6 bases, with 17 bases sitting between them. The length of the CDR3 is 14 residues. CDR1 and CDR2 (germline): LNHDA, SQIVND (reference sequence). CDR3 loop: CASSHAGDMVEQYF. CDR3 nucleotide sequence: TGTGCCAGTAGTCACGCAGGGGACATGGTCGAGCAGTACTTC. The entire variable domain, with the rest obtained from reference TRBV19 and TRBJ2-7, is as follows: DGGITQSPKYLFRKEGQNVTLSCEQNLNHDAMYWYRQDPGQGLRLIYYSQIVNDFQKGDIAEGYSVSREKKESFPLTVTSAQKNPTAFYLCASSHAGDMVEQYFGPGTRLTVT.

The CDR3 region is CASSSAGADYYEQYF. CDR3 sequence (DNA): TGTGCCAGCAGCTCTGCGGGGGCAGACTACTACGAGCAGTACTTC. This chain connects TRBV7-3 to TRBJ2-7, with D maybe TRBD2 (7 bases). Trimming cost V 4 bases and J 3 bases, with 16 bases left between them. This CDR3 spans 15 amino acids. Germline V gene lookup returns CDR1 SGHTA and CDR2 FQGTGA.

V is TRBV5-1 and J is TRBJ2-3; D might be TRBD2 (5 bases). With 0 bases removed from V and 6 bases from J, the gap between germline ends came to 8 bases. CDR3 length equals 13 residues. In germline, CDR1 is SGHRS, CDR2 YFSETQ. The DNA for the CDR3 is TGCGCCAGCAGCTTGGGGGGAGCGGATACGCAGTATTTT. It yields the protein CASSLGGADTQYF.

This clone has just a few counts. The chain has TRBV19 and TRBJ1-1; D gene ambiguous. The V and J ends lost 6 bases and 0 bases respectively, with 8 bases between them. Germline lookup yields CDR1 LNHDA and CDR2 SQIVND (reference sequence). This CDR3 has 13 residues. In DNA, the CDR3 is TGTGCCAGTAGACCCACAGTGAACACTGAAGCTTTCTTT. This encodes CASRPTVNTEAFF.

CDR3 bases: TGTGCCAGCTCACCCGGGACAGAATACAATGAGCAGTTCTTC. This codes for CASSPGTEYNEQFF. The gene calls are TRBV18 and TRBJ2-1, with 7 bases aligning to TRBD1. CDR1 KGHSH and CDR2 LQKENI come from the germline V gene. The CDR3 sequence is 14 residues long. Germline trimming cut 3 bases from V and 4 bases from J; bases unmatched to any gene: 3.